Following are 15 T cell receptor beta chains from one sample sequenced in a study of tumor-infiltrating lymphocytes in primary liver carcinoma. Making TCR beta cDNA involved roughly 500 ng total RNA and a constant-region primer. Each TCR beta library was derived from three nested multiplex PCR rounds that employed slightly modified ARM-PCR. Two initial PCR rounds of around 10 cycles each paired TRBV1-TRBV30 forward primers with a C-beta reverse primer. One entry per CDR3 protein results from TCRdb running MiXCR on the multiplex PCR reads. The table shows about 120,000 distinct CDR3 sequences, with roughly three fifths occurring only once. Bulk tissue was left unsorted, and RNA and DNA were co-extracted from about 20-30 mg of it. The sample comprised liver tumor tissue from sampling region 1. Indicated subset: tumor region T1, superior pole. The receptors shown here come from a woman aged 55-70 years with primary liver carcinoma and hepatitis B virus infection.

This clonotype was recorded at least ten times. As DNA, the CDR3 is TGTGCCAGCAGCCGTAGCGGGGGGGGCTACAATGAGCAGTTCTTC. Its protein product is CASSRSGGGYNEQFF. The chain joins TRBV12-3 or TRBV12-4 to TRBJ2-1; 11 nucleotides agree with TRBD2. V was pared by 6 bases and J by 3 bases, with 4 bases of the junction left unmatched. The CDR3 runs 15 residues.

The chain couples TRBV28 to TRBJ2-7; no clear D gene. Germline V CDR1 and CDR2: MDHEN, SYDVKM. This CDR3 is built from 14 residues. Trimming left V 4 bases short and J 4 bases short, with 14 bases between. In DNA form, the CDR3 reads TGTGCCAGCAGTTCCCGACCCTTCCCTTACGAGCAGTACTTC. Protein: CASSSRPFPYEQYF. Full variable domain (missing parts from reference TRBV28 and TRBJ2-7): DVKVTQSSRYLVKRTGEKVFLECVQDMDHENMFWYRQDPGLGLRLIYFSYDVKMKEKGDIPEGYSVSREKKERFSLILESASTNQTSMYLCASSSRPFPYEQYFGPGTRLTVT.

The rearrangement links TRBV29-1 to TRBJ2-7; the D is unclear. The V and J ends lost 8 bases and 7 bases respectively, with 21 bases between them. The CDR3 extends over 13 amino acids. Germline values: CDR1 SQVTM, CDR2 ANQGSEA. CDR3 residues: CSLAFTALWEQYF. CDR3 nucleotides: TGCAGCCTTGCATTTACAGCCCTGTGGGAGCAGTACTTC.

This clonotype was picked up many times. The gene calls are TRBV6-1 and TRBJ2-7; D is possibly TRBD1 (6 bases). Per the germline V gene, CDR1 is MNHNS and CDR2 is SASEGT. V was cut by 6 bases and J by 7 bases, with 16 bases left in between. The CDR3 contains 13 residues. In DNA, the CDR3 is TGTGCCAGCAGCGAAACAGGGAGCTGGGAGCAGTACTTC. It encodes CASSETGSWEQYF.

This chain joins TRBV11-2 and TRBJ1-1, with a tentative D call TRBD1 (5 bases). There are 20 residues in the CDR3. CDR1 and CDR2 (germline): SGHAT, FQNNGV. V gave up 11 bases and J gave up 7 bases, with 41 bases separating them. The CDR3 sequence: CAGNPHQHGHLRFWCYEAFF. The CDR3 bases are TGTGCCGGCAACCCACATCAGCACGGACACCTTCGCTTTTGGTGCTATGAAGCTTTCTTT.

This chain connects TRBV5-1 to TRBJ1-1; tentative D call: TRBD1 (5 bases). There are 13 residues in the CDR3. CDR1 and CDR2 (germline): SGHRS, YFSETQ. The V end was cut by 3 bases, the J end by 11 bases, with 17 bases between. The chain's CDR3 is CASSSRQGVRAFF. Here the CDR3 DNA reads TGCGCCAGCAGCTCTAGGCAGGGTGTCAGGGCTTTCTTT.

This clonotype was detected ten times or more. The V and J genes are TRBV6-5 and TRBJ1-6; unclear D gene. The germline V gene encodes CDR1 MNHEY and CDR2 SVGAGI. CDR3 length: 13 residues. V gave up 7 bases and J gave up 10 bases, with 14 bases separating them. CDR3: CASKRRETSPLHF. For the CDR3, the DNA is TGTGCCAGCAAAAGGCGGGAGACATCACCCCTCCACTTT.

This clonotype appeared a few times. The chain has TRBV7-8 and TRBJ1-1; the D gene is possibly TRBD1 (5 bases). This CDR3 has 13 amino acids. V was cut by 5 bases and J by 1 base, with 8 bases left in between. Germline V gene data show CDR1 as SGHVS and CDR2 as FQNEAQ. The CDR3 bases are TGTGCCAGCAGCAAGGGGCGGAACACTGAAGCTTTCTTT. Protein product: CASSKGRNTEAFF.

This clonotype appeared many times. V is TRBV29-1 and J is TRBJ1-5, with no clear D. This CDR3 has 12 amino acids. CDR1 SQVTM and CDR2 ANQGSEA come from the germline V gene. Trimming pared 0 bases from V and 11 bases from J, leaving 11 bases between. CDR3 sequence: CSVEDRGRTQHF. In nucleotides, the CDR3 is TGCAGCGTTGAAGATCGAGGGAGAACCCAGCATTTT.

About this clonotype: A much larger clone lies one base from this, so it may be a read error. V usage is TRBV1 and J usage is TRBJ1-2. TRBV1 is tagged as a pseudogene. CDR3 size: 14 residues. The CDR3 is CTSSQDGRSDGYTF. The CDR3 DNA is TGCACCAGCAGCCAAGATGGGAGGTCTGATGGCTACACCTTC.

The rearrangement links TRBV7-9 to TRBJ2-3; D is perhaps TRBD2 (5 bases). With 4 bases removed from V and 8 bases from J, the gap between germline ends came to 16 bases. The CDR3 is made up of 14 amino acids. CDR1 is SEHNR and CDR2 is FQNEAQ in the germline V gene (reference sequence). The CDR3 protein is CASSSDYRSPTQYF. The CDR3 DNA reads as TGTGCCAGCAGCTCCGACTACCGGTCGCCTACGCAGTATTTT.

V and J are TRBV11-2 and TRBJ2-1, with 8 nucleotides matching TRBD2. The germline gives CDR1 SGHAT, CDR2 FQNNGV. The CDR3 covers 14 residues. The V and J ends lost 8 bases and 10 bases, in that order; junction bases with no gene match: 13. The CDR3 sequence: CASGPTRGAQEQFF. CDR3 coding DNA: TGTGCCAGCGGTCCCACGCGGGGGGCCCAAGAGCAGTTCTTC.

This chain links TRBV10-3 with TRBJ1-5, with TRBD1 as a possible D gene (6 bases). V lost 5 bases, J lost 3 bases, and 11 bases lay in between. Germline CDR1 ENHRY, CDR2 SYGVKD. The CDR3 sequence is 14 residues long. Here the CDR3 DNA reads TGTGCCATCAGTCCAACAGGGAACAATCAGCCCCAGCATTTT. It yields the protein CAISPTGNNQPQHF.

Comment on this clonotype: Just one base apart from a much larger clone, this may be a read error. J is TRBJ2-1 and V is TRBV7-8; TRBD2 agrees at 15 bases. The germline CDR1 and CDR2 sequences are SGHVS and FQNEAQ. The CDR3 extends over 18 amino acids. CDR3 amino acids: CVSSPRGGLAGGHGEQFF. CDR3 bases: TGTGTCAGCAGCCCGCGGGGGGGACTAGCGGGAGGCCATGGGGAGCAGTTCTTC. Supplemented by reference TRBV7-8 and TRBJ2-1, the full variable domain reads GAGVSQSPRYKVAKRGQDVALRCDPISGHVSLFWYQQALGQGPEFLTYFQNEAQLDKSGLPSDRFFAERPEGSVSTLKIQRTQQEDSAVYLCVSSPRGGLAGGHGEQFFGPGTRLTVL.

This clonotype has more than one count but fewer than ten. This chain connects TRBV2 to TRBJ2-7, with 10 nucleotides matching TRBD2. V shed 7 bases, J shed 7 bases, and the junction held 19 bases outside the gene matches. This CDR3 spans 17 amino acids. Germline-derived CDR1 and CDR2 are SNHLY and FYNNEI. CDR3 amino acids: CASKGTEGLATSGEQYF. CDR3 nucleotides: TGTGCCAGCAAGGGGACAGAGGGACTAGCGACCTCGGGGGAGCAGTACTTC.